These T cell receptor beta chains were read from a single sample in a study of CD8+ T cells in alopecia areata. Produced via immunoSEQ multiplex PCR; TCRdb's table is partial and in-frame only. The data contain 150,000 to 200,000 clones, around 60% of them seen just once; the ten biggest clones take up 10% to 15%. This material consisted of CD8+ T cells sorted from blood, taken at week 24, from a patient treated with tofacitinib. All receptors come from a human donor with alopecia areata. CDR3s include the opening cysteine and the closing phenylalanine or tryptophan. A D gene is named only where the DNA matches it firmly. A clone size is listed for some rows: how often the clone was seen (once, few, many), or a class if it is expanded.

abundance,j_gene,v_gene,d_gene,CDR3aa,CDR3nt
many,TRBJ1-5,TRBV4-1,NA,CASSQDGGNNPTQPQHF,TGCGCCAGCAGCCAAGATGGAGGTAACAACCCCACCCAGCCCCAGCATTTT
NA,TRBJ1-4,TRBV11-2,NA,CASSLDRGINEKLFF,TGTGCCAGCAGCTTAGATCGGGGGATAAATGAAAAACTGTTTTTT
NA,TRBJ2-1,TRBV2,NA,CASTGNEQFF,TGTGCCAGCACGGGCAATGAGCAGTTCTTC
NA,TRBJ1-1,TRBV19,NA,CASSIGALWAFF,TGTGCCAGTAGTATTGGGGCCCTGTGGGCTTTCTTT
few,TRBJ2-3,TRBV4-1,NA,CASSQVWPGVTGDTQYF,TGCGCCAGCAGCCAAGTGTGGCCGGGGGTGACAGGAGATACGCAGTATTTT
few,TRBJ2-2,TRBV30,NA,CAWSPGGELFF,TGTGCCTGGAGCCCCGGTGGGGAGCTGTTTTTT
few,TRBJ2-2,TRBV6-1,TRBD1,CASSEGGRGPTGELFF,TGTGCCAGCAGTGAAGGGGGCAGGGGGCCAACCGGGGAGCTGTTTTTT
NA,TRBJ1-2,TRBV7-9,NA,CASSLKGEGYTF,TGTGCCAGCAGCTTAAAAGGGGAGGGCTACACCTTC
few,TRBJ2-7,TRBV30,NA,CAWSVLGGEQYF,TGTGCCTGGAGTGTGTTAGGCGGCGAGCAGTACTTC
NA,TRBJ2-5,TRBV27,NA,CASSLEGNRRGETQYF,TGTGCCAGCAGTTTAGAGGGAAATCGAAGAGGAGAGACCCAGTACTTC
NA,TRBJ1-2,TRBV5-8,NA,CASSFTGTGYYGYTF,TGTGCCAGCAGCTTTACCGGGACGGGATACTATGGCTACACCTTC
NA,TRBJ2-5,TRBV7-8,NA,CASSLAVIGIKETQYF,TGTGCCAGCAGCTTAGCTGTCATTGGCATTAAGGAGACCCAGTACTTC
NA,TRBJ2-1,TRBV7-9,TRBD1,CASSPGSPGQGRNEQFF,TGTGCCAGCAGCCCCGGATCTCCGGGACAGGGGAGGAATGAGCAGTTCTTC
few,TRBJ1-5,TRBV19,NA,CASSISQGFNQPQHF,TGTGCCAGTAGTATCAGTCAGGGATTCAATCAGCCCCAGCATTTT
NA,TRBJ2-3,TRBV2,NA,CASRGGTQYF,TGTGCCAGCAGAGGGGGTACGCAGTATTTT
NA,TRBJ2-2,TRBV2,NA,CASSDRTGELFF,TGTGCCAGCAGCGACAGGACCGGGGAGCTGTTTTTT
NA,TRBJ1-2,TRBV30,TRBD1,CASSGGKIYGYTF,TGTGCCTCATCAGGGGGGAAAATCTATGGCTACACCTTC
NA,TRBJ2-7,TRBV7-9,NA,CASSSPTYEQYF,TGTGCCAGCAGCTCCCCAACCTACGAGCAGTACTTC
NA,TRBJ1-5,TRBV27,NA,CASRGGNQPQHF,TGTGCCAGCCGTGGGGGCAATCAGCCCCAGCATTTT
NA,TRBJ2-1,TRBV2,TRBD1,CASSEASTGNEQFF,TGTGCCAGCAGTGAAGCCTCGACAGGGAATGAGCAGTTCTTC
few,TRBJ2-5,TRBV6-5,TRBD1,CASRIQGRMETQYF,TGTGCCAGCAGAATACAGGGGCGTATGGAGACCCAGTACTTC
NA,TRBJ1-2,TRBV4-2,NA,CASSQDVPADDGYTF,TGTGCCAGCAGCCAAGATGTGCCAGCCGACGATGGCTACACCTTC
NA,TRBJ1-5,TRBV7-9,TRBD1,CASSSGGSDQPQHF,TGTGCCAGCAGCTCAGGGGGTTCGGATCAGCCCCAGCATTTT
NA,TRBJ2-7,TRBV29-1,NA,CSVWTETYEQYF,TGCAGCGTCTGGACAGAAACCTACGAGCAGTACTTC
NA,TRBJ2-3,TRBV10-3,TRBD2,CAIGGTSGKSSTDTQYF,TGTGCCATCGGCGGGACTAGCGGGAAGTCTAGCACAGATACGCAGTATTTT
NA,TRBJ2-7,TRBV2,NA,CASSETGREQYF,TGTGCCAGCAGTGAAACCGGTCGGGAGCAGTACTTC
NA,TRBJ1-1,TRBV4-2,TRBD1,CASSRAIGQGATKNTEAFF,TGTGCCAGCAGCCGGGCCATCGGACAGGGGGCTACCAAGAACACTGAAGCTTTCTTT
NA,TRBJ2-3,TRBV5-1,NA,CASSGREDTDTQYF,TGCGCCAGCAGCGGCAGGGAAGACACAGATACGCAGTATTTT
NA,TRBJ1-1,TRBV30,NA,CAWRGGSTEAFF,TGTGCCTGGAGAGGCGGGTCCACTGAAGCTTTCTTT
few,TRBJ1-3,TRBV10-2,NA,CASSVKADSGNTIYF,TGCGCCAGCAGTGTCAAGGCGGATTCTGGAAACACCATATATTTT
few,TRBJ2-2,TRBV7-9,NA,CASSSPGTTNTGELFF,TGTGCCAGCAGCTCACCCGGGACCACGAACACCGGGGAGCTGTTTTTT
NA,TRBJ2-7,TRBV4-1,TRBD1,CASSSRDRGPYEQYF,TGCGCCAGCAGCAGCCGGGACAGGGGGCCCTACGAGCAGTACTTC
NA,TRBJ2-5,TRBV7-8,NA,CASSPDMGAEETQYF,TGTGCCAGCAGCCCCGACATGGGGGCAGAAGAGACCCAGTACTTC
NA,TRBJ2-3,TRBV9,TRBD1,CASSAGQGSTDTQYF,TGTGCCAGCAGCGCGGGACAGGGGAGCACAGATACGCAGTATTTT
once,TRBJ2-2,TRBV13,NA,CASSSRKGGTGELFF,TGTGCCAGCAGCTCCCGAAAGGGCGGCACCGGGGAGCTGTTTTTT
few,TRBJ1-2,TRBV29-1,NA,CSVELTGYNGYTF,TGCAGCGTTGAGCTTACAGGGTACAATGGCTACACCTTC